The 14 T cell receptor beta chains given below trace back to one sample, sequenced in a study of Ad26.COV2.S vaccination and SARS-CoV-2 variants. Treatment defined: some 20 received Ad26.COV2.S at low or high dose, single or two shots; 5 received placebo; per-sample allocation not given. Specimen acquisition occurred on day 63 following the initial vaccine or placebo injection. The table came from immunoSEQ multiplex PCR; TCRdb's copy has only in-frame clones and leaves some out. The sample lists about 680,000 clones, more than 70% occurring once. The specimen was peripheral blood, collected in a trial of Ad26.COV2.S vaccine versus placebo. These TCRs come from a person aged 18-60 years who received the Ad26.COV2.S COVID-19 vaccine or a placebo.

J is TRBJ2-4 and V is TRBV25-1; either TRBD1 or TRBD2 may supply D (5 bases each). Germline-derived CDR1 and CDR2 are MGHDK and SYGVNS. The CDR3 runs to 13 residues. Trimming took off 5 bases at V and 6 bases at J, with 11 bases between the two ends. CDR3 in amino acids: CASSTTEGNIQYF. DNA for the CDR3: TGTGCCAGCAGTACGACAGAGGGAAACATTCAGTACTTC.

The rearrangement uses TRBV10-1 and TRBJ2-4; a weak D match, TRBD1 (6 bases). Trimming took off 2 bases at V and 2 bases at J, with 10 bases between the two ends. CDR3 length: 15 residues. CDR1 and CDR2 (germline): WNHNN, SYGVQD (reference sequence). The CDR3 here is CASSEPGTPKNIQYF. The CDR3, as DNA: TGCGCCAGCAGTGAGCCCGGGACACCCAAAAACATTCAGTACTTC.

The chain carries TRBV2 and TRBJ2-1; perhaps D is TRBD1 or TRBD2 (6 bases each). The CDR3 is made up of 18 amino acids. CDR1 is SNHLY and CDR2 is FYNNEI in the germline V gene. V was pared by 3 bases and J by 4 bases, with 22 bases between. CDR3 DNA sequence: TGTGCCAGCAGTGAGAAGTGGGACTCCCGGGACAAGTACAATGAGCAGTTCTTC. Residues: CASSEKWDSRDKYNEQFF.

This chain connects TRBV18 to TRBJ1-5; D not certain. The CDR3 is made up of 16 amino acids. Germline lookup yields CDR1 KGHSH and CDR2 LQKENI. The V and J ends lost 3 bases and 2 bases respectively, with 14 bases between them. CDR3 residues: CASSPNWSIRNQPQHF. Written as DNA, the CDR3 is TGTGCCAGCTCACCCAATTGGAGTATCCGCAATCAGCCCCAGCATTTT.

The V gene is TRBV12-3 or TRBV12-4, the J gene TRBJ2-7; no firm D call. V was trimmed by 3 bases and J by 6 bases, leaving 6 bases between them. The CDR3 length is 11 residues. The CDR3, as DNA: TGTGCCAGCAGTTTCTCTCGCGAGCAGTACTTC. Translated: CASSFSREQYF.

This clone was seen a handful of times. The J gene is TRBJ2-1, the V gene TRBV15; possible D gene TRBD1, 6 bases. This CDR3 comprises 13 residues. The V gene's germline CDR1 is LNHNV and CDR2 YYDKDF (reference sequence). Trimming took 11 bases from V and 5 from J, leaving 16 bases between them. Written as DNA, the CDR3 is TGTGCCTCTGATTCCGGGACAAACAATGAGCAGTTCTTC. It encodes CASDSGTNNEQFF.

The genes are TRBV4-2 and TRBJ1-2; possibly TRBD1 for D (6 bases). Germline CDR1 LGHNA, CDR2 YNFKEQ. V shed 5 bases and J shed 3 bases, with 10 bases lying between them. This CDR3 region has 13 residues. CDR3 sequence: CASSRDTDYGYTF. Here the CDR3 DNA reads TGTGCCAGCAGCAGGGACACCGACTATGGCTACACCTTC.

This chain uses TRBV18 with TRBJ1-5; D is unresolved. CDR1 and CDR2 from the germline V gene are KGHSH and LQKENI. V lost 3 bases to trimming and J lost 11 bases, with 14 bases between them. This CDR3 spans 13 amino acids. CDR3 DNA sequence: TGTGCCAGCTCACCCGGACTATATGAATCCCAGCATTTT. Its translation: CASSPGLYESQHF.

This clone was seen a handful of times. This chain joins TRBV3-1 (or the pseudogene TRBV3-2) and TRBJ2-7; D not certain. Trimming took off 5 bases at V and 0 bases at J, with 17 bases between the two ends. Germline V lookup: CDR1 LGHDT, CDR2 YNNKEL (reference sequence). CDR3 size: 16 residues. CDR3 protein: CASSSHSGYNSYEQYF. The CDR3 region has the DNA TGTGCCAGCAGCTCCCACTCGGGCTACAACTCCTACGAGCAGTACTTC.

A few counts support this clone. Other DNA sequences in the sample encode the same CDR3. V usage is TRBV18 and J usage is TRBJ1-2, with 7 bases matching TRBD1. This CDR3 spans 12 amino acids. Unmatched junction bases numbered 2, after V lost 4 bases and J lost 6 bases. In germline, CDR1 is KGHSH, CDR2 LQKENI. CDR3 coding DNA: TGTGCCAGCTCACAAACAGGGGATGGCTACACCTTC. It yields the protein CASSQTGDGYTF.

The chain combines TRBV3-1 (or the pseudogene TRBV3-2) with TRBJ1-5; TRBD1 might be the D (6 bases). V was trimmed by 1 base and J by 1 base, leaving 14 bases between them. The CDR3 extends over 17 amino acids. Germline CDR1 reads LGHDT; CDR2 reads YNNKEL (reference sequence). The CDR3 DNA follows: TGTGCCAGCAGCCAAGGGGCGGCAGGGGCAAGCAATCAGCCCCAGCATTTT. It specifies CASSQGAAGASNQPQHF.

The rearrangement uses TRBV30 and TRBJ2-2, with D possibly being TRBD1 (5 bases). The V gene lost 5 bases and the J gene lost 2 bases, with 6 bases spanning the gap. Germline V gives CDR1 GTSNPN, CDR2 SVGIG (reference sequence). CDR3 length equals 12 residues. The chain's CDR3 is CAWGANTGELFF. The CDR3 DNA reads TGTGCCTGGGGGGCTAACACCGGGGAGCTGTTTTTT.

The chain has TRBV24-1 and TRBJ2-1, with unresolved D. The ends were cut back, 4 bases at V and 0 bases at J, with 9 bases in the middle. Germline V lookup: CDR1 KGHDR, CDR2 SFDVKD. The CDR3 has 15 amino acids. This CDR3 is CATSEGSLSYNEQFF. CDR3 bases: TGTGCCACCAGTGAGGGCAGTCTCTCCTACAATGAGCAGTTCTTC.

The V call is TRBV24-1, the J call TRBJ1-5; D is unclear. The CDR3 is 13 residues long. Germline CDR1 reads KGHDR; CDR2 reads SFDVKD. With 5 bases removed from V and 6 bases from J, the gap between germline ends came to 10 bases. CDR3: CATSALEGQPQHF. CDR3 DNA: TGTGCCACCAGTGCCCTTGAAGGTCAGCCCCAGCATTTT.